The next 28 T cell receptor beta chains were all read from a single sample in a study of blood T cell repertoires in COVID-19. Only in-frame clones appear in the TCRdb table, and some are missing; sequencing was by immunoSEQ multiplex PCR. The data hold some 350,000 clones, with 90% observed a single time. Source material: peripheral blood. Every receptor here comes from a man younger than 30 with active or convalescent COVID-19.

The J gene is TRBJ2-5, the V gene TRBV19; 8 positions match TRBD1. The CDR3 totals 15 residues. Losses at the gene ends were 5 bases for V and 5 bases for J; bases not matched to a gene: 10. Germline V gene lookup returns CDR1 LNHDA and CDR2 SQIVND (reference sequence). CDR3 sequence (DNA): TGTGCCAGTAGTGTTTCCGGGGACAGGCGGGAGACCCAGTACTTC. This translates into CASSVSGDRRETQYF.

The CDR3 DNA sequence: TGTGCCAGCAGCACAGACAGGGCCGGGGAGCTGTTTTTT. Its translation is CASSTDRAGELFF. The chain recombines TRBV7-3 with TRBJ2-2, with 7 bases that match TRBD1. Trimming cost V 5 bases and J 6 bases; bases outside gene matches: 3. Germline V lookup: CDR1 SGHTA, CDR2 FQGTGA. There are 13 residues in the CDR3.

The chain recombines TRBV9 with TRBJ2-3; TRBD1 aligns across 7 bases. The length of the CDR3 is 14 residues. CDR1 is SGDLS and CDR2 is YYNGEE in the germline V gene. V lost 4 bases, J lost 5 bases, and 7 bases stayed unmatched. Here the CDR3 DNA reads TGTGCCAGCAGCCTGGGATCAGGGGGAGATACGCAGTATTTT. This codes for CASSLGSGGDTQYF.

This clone was counted once. DNA for the CDR3: TGTGCCAGCAGGTCAGAGGGGGGGATCGTTGGGTCCTACAATGAGCAGTTCTTC. Its protein is CASRSEGGIVGSYNEQFF. The chain couples TRBV21-1 to TRBJ2-1; TRBD2, the table's D call, lacks a check against the DNA. TRBV21-1 is termed a pseudogene. The CDR3 is 18 amino acids.

This chain connects TRBV18 to TRBJ2-7; 7 nucleotides align to TRBD2. V lost 6 bases and J lost 0; bases outside the gene matches: 8. CDR3 length: 15 residues. Germline V lookup: CDR1 KGHSH, CDR2 LQKENI. The CDR3 protein is CASSSASGSSYEQYF. As DNA, the CDR3 is TGTGCCAGCTCGTCAGCTAGCGGTAGCTCCTACGAGCAGTACTTC.

The chain is built from TRBV28 and TRBJ1-2; TRBD1 agrees at 11 bases. Germline CDR1 and CDR2: MDHEN and SYDVKM. J was trimmed by 7 bases and V by 4 bases; bases with no gene match: 14. The length of the CDR3 is 17 residues. The CDR3 bases are TGTGCCAGCAGTTCCCTGGGGACCGGGACAGGGGGAGGTGGCTACACCTTC. Amino acid sequence: CASSSLGTGTGGGGYTF.

This clone has a single count. The V call is TRBV27, the J call TRBJ1-1; a possible D gene is TRBD1 (5 bases). This CDR3 has 13 amino acids. Trimming removed 7 bases at V and 8 bases at J, with 17 bases between. Germline V gene data show CDR1 as MNHEY and CDR2 as SMNVEV (reference sequence). CDR3: CASTRLGQQEAFF. The CDR3 nucleotides are TGTGCCAGCACCCGACTGGGGCAACAGGAAGCTTTCTTT.

In DNA form, the CDR3 reads TGTGCCATCAGTGAGTGGGGAAGCGGGAGCATCGGGGAGCAGTACTTC. This sequence encodes CAISEWGSGSIGEQYF. The chain is built from TRBV10-3 and TRBJ2-7, with 8 bases identical to TRBD2. The CDR3 contains 16 residues. Germline-derived CDR1 and CDR2 are ENHRY and SYGVKD. Germline trimming cut 1 base from V and 7 bases from J; bases unmatched to any gene: 12.

The chain joins TRBV19 to TRBJ2-7; TRBD2 is a possible D gene (5 bases). The V gene lost 11 bases and the J gene lost 4 bases, with 12 bases spanning the gap. Germline V gene lookup returns CDR1 LNHDA and CDR2 SQIVND (reference sequence). The CDR3 is 11 residues long. CDR3 region: CAAGEFYEQYF. The CDR3 nucleotides read TGTGCCGCCGGGGAGTTTTACGAGCAGTACTTC. Filled out from reference TRBV19 and TRBJ2-7, the complete variable domain reads DGGITQSPKYLFRKEGQNVTLSCEQNLNHDAMYWYRQDPGQGLRLIYYSQIVNDFQKGDIAEGYSVSREKKESFPLTVTSAQKNPTAFYLCAAGEFYEQYFGPGTRLTVT.

The chain combines TRBV6-2 or TRBV6-3 with TRBJ2-7; 8 nucleotides agree with TRBD2. The CDR3 is made up of 15 amino acids. V gave up 5 bases and J gave up 7 bases; unmatched junction bases: 13. From germline, CDR1 is MNHEY and CDR2 SVGEGT. In nucleotides, the CDR3 is TGTGCCAGCAGTCCCACAGGACTAGCCGCCTTTGAGCAGTACTTC. It encodes CASSPTGLAAFEQYF.

V gene TRBV29-1 combines with J gene TRBJ2-7; possible D gene TRBD1, 5 bases. V gave up 2 bases and J gave up 6 bases, with 14 bases separating them. The CDR3 contains 13 residues. Germline loops: CDR1 SQVTM, CDR2 ANQGSEA. The CDR3 sequence: CSVERQGKGEQYF. The CDR3 nucleotides are TGCAGCGTTGAACGGCAGGGCAAGGGCGAGCAGTACTTC.

The rearrangement joins TRBV28 to TRBJ2-5; D perhaps matches TRBD2 (6 bases). Trimming stripped 5 bases from V and 1 base from J, with 17 bases between. The CDR3 spans 16 residues. Germline CDR1 and CDR2: MDHEN and SYDVKM. CDR3 sequence: CASSMRAEGAQETQYF. The CDR3, as DNA: TGTGCCAGCAGTATGAGAGCGGAGGGCGCCCAAGAGACCCAGTACTTC.

The J gene is TRBJ2-1, the V gene TRBV6-7; TRBD1 might be the D (5 bases). TRBV6-7 qualifies as an ORF whose function is uncertain. V shed 2 bases and J shed 0 bases, with 11 bases lying between them. The CDR3 runs 16 residues. In DNA form, the CDR3 reads TGTGCCAGCAGTTACCCGACAGCAAGCTCCTACAATGAGCAGTTCTTC. It translates to CASSYPTASSYNEQFF.

The chain joins TRBV4-3 to TRBJ2-1, with D unclear. This CDR3 is 13 amino acids long. CDR1 and CDR2 (germline): LGHNA, YSLEER. The V gene lost 4 bases and the J gene lost 8 bases, with 12 bases spanning the gap. The CDR3 is CASSLEDRDEQFF. CDR3 DNA: TGCGCCAGCAGCCTCGAAGATCGGGATGAGCAGTTCTTC.

The chain employs TRBV7-2 and TRBJ1-3; perhaps TRBD1 as D (6 bases). Germline CDR1 SGHTA, CDR2 FQGNSA. Between the trimmed V and J ends, which lost 2 bases and 7 bases, there was a span of 12 bases. The CDR3 runs 14 residues. DNA of the CDR3: TGTGCCAGCAGCTTAAAAGGGACAAGCAACACCATATATTTT. This codes for CASSLKGTSNTIYF.

This clone was observed a single time. V is TRBV27 and J is TRBJ1-2; possibly TRBD1 for D (5 bases). This CDR3 has 12 amino acids. Trimming stripped 4 bases from V and 6 bases from J, with 9 bases between. Germline V gives CDR1 MNHEY, CDR2 SMNVEV (reference sequence). CDR3 sequence (DNA): TGTGCCAGCAGTTCCAGGGTCCATGGCTACACCTTC. Translating gives CASSSRVHGYTF.

The rearrangement joins TRBV4-2 to TRBJ1-5; tentatively, D is TRBD1 (6 bases). The CDR3 has 15 residues. V shed 4 bases and J shed 8 bases, with 18 bases lying between them. Germline V gives CDR1 LGHNA, CDR2 YNFKEQ. The CDR3 DNA reads TGTGCCAGCAGCCTAGGAGAGGGCAGGGGCGAGCCCCAGCATTTT. This gives the protein CASSLGEGRGEPQHF.

This chain joins TRBV7-2 and TRBJ2-3; 10 nucleotides match TRBD2. The CDR3 is made up of 15 amino acids. Looked up from germline, CDR1 is SGHTA and CDR2 is FQGNSA. After removal of 0 bases from V and 5 bases from J, the junction contained 2 bases not matched to a gene. The CDR3 nucleotides are TGTGCCAGCAGCTTAGCGGGGACTAGCGTAGATACGCAGTATTTT. Translation gives CASSLAGTSVDTQYF.

With respect to this clone: One junction end does not reproduce the germline sequence, and a read error may be involved. The rearrangement uses TRBV19 and TRBJ1-1; TRBD1 matches 10 bases. Per the germline V gene, CDR1 is LNHDA and CDR2 is SQIVND (reference sequence). CDR3 length: 15 residues. The CDR3 nucleotides read TGTGCCAATAGTATCTCGGACAGGGGGAGCACTGAAGCTTTCTTT. Its translation: CANSISDRGSTEAFF.

This clone was seen more than once but under ten times. The genes are TRBV11-2 and TRBJ2-7; no clear D gene. The V gene's germline CDR1 is SGHAT and CDR2 FQNNGV. The CDR3 contains 14 residues. V was shortened by 5 bases and J by 0 bases, with 11 bases between the two germline ends. CDR3 bases: TGTGCCAGCAGCCCGTATCAGGTCTCCTACGAGCAGTACTTC. It translates to CASSPYQVSYEQYF.

Here the CDR3 DNA reads TGTGCCAGCAGTGTAACTAGCGGGGGGTGGTACGAGCAGTACTTC. Protein product: CASSVTSGGWYEQYF. This chain connects TRBV27 to TRBJ2-7; 12 bases are a match to TRBD2. Looked up from germline, CDR1 is MNHEY and CDR2 is SMNVEV (reference sequence). V shed 5 bases, J shed 4 bases, and the junction held 6 bases outside the gene matches. The CDR3 is 15 amino acids.

The chain uses TRBV27 and TRBJ2-7; the D is unclear. Deletions cut 4 bases from V and 0 bases from J, with 7 bases between. The CDR3 sequence is 13 residues long. Germline CDR1 reads MNHEY; CDR2 reads SMNVEV (reference sequence). CDR3 amino acids: CASSSPDSYEQYF. Written as DNA, the CDR3 is TGTGCCAGCAGTTCCCCAGACTCCTACGAGCAGTACTTC.

The V gene is TRBV7-9, the J gene TRBJ2-2, with 7 positions matching TRBD1. V shed 5 bases and J 4 bases; nucleotides not matched to a gene: 7. Germline CDR1 SEHNR, CDR2 FQNEAQ (reference sequence). CDR3 length: 15 residues. CDR3 in amino acids: CASSPSGTATGELFF. As DNA, the CDR3 is TGTGCCAGCAGCCCCTCCGGGACAGCCACCGGGGAGCTGTTTTTT.

In its sample, this clone was seen a few times. This sequence joins TRBV10-3 and TRBJ2-7; D possibly corresponds to TRBD2 (5 bases). V was shortened by 3 bases and J by 9 bases, with 12 bases between the two germline ends. Per germline, CDR1 ENHRY and CDR2 SYGVKD. This CDR3 has 12 amino acids. This CDR3 is CAISDGSMGQYF. CDR3 DNA: TGTGCCATCAGTGATGGGAGTATGGGGCAGTACTTC.

The genes are TRBV10-3 and TRBJ1-1; 8 nucleotides align to TRBD1. V lost 5 bases to trimming and J lost 1 base; unmatched junction nucleotides: 3. This CDR3 region has 14 residues. The germline V gene encodes CDR1 ENHRY and CDR2 SYGVKD. CDR3 nucleotides: TGTGCCATCAGTAGACAGGGGCAGAACACTGAAGCTTTCTTT. Translating it yields CAISRQGQNTEAFF.

This chain joins TRBV19 and TRBJ2-7; tentative D call: TRBD2 (6 bases). Germline assignment: CDR1 LNHDA and CDR2 SQIVND (reference sequence). CDR3 length: 13 residues. Trimming left V 5 bases short and J 3 bases short, with 11 bases between. The CDR3 DNA follows: TGTGCCAGTAGTGGGGGACTGGGCTACGAGCAGTACTTC. This sequence encodes CASSGGLGYEQYF. The complete variable domain, with remaining parts taken from reference TRBV19 and TRBJ2-7, reads DGGITQSPKYLFRKEGQNVTLSCEQNLNHDAMYWYRQDPGQGLRLIYYSQIVNDFQKGDIAEGYSVSREKKESFPLTVTSAQKNPTAFYLCASSGGLGYEQYFGPGTRLTVT.

This sequence joins TRBV19 and TRBJ1-1; D gene uncertain. V lost 4 bases, J lost 1 base, and 7 bases lay in between. The germline gives CDR1 LNHDA, CDR2 SQIVND (reference sequence). The CDR3 covers 13 residues. The CDR3 region is CASSNSKNTEAFF. The CDR3 DNA sequence: TGTGCCAGTAGTAACAGCAAGAACACTGAAGCTTTCTTT.

Here the CDR3 reads CASSYLGIYGYTF. The CDR3 DNA reads TGTGCCAGCAGTTACCTCGGGATCTATGGCTACACCTTC. This chain uses TRBV6-2 or TRBV6-3 with TRBJ1-2; D gene uncertain. Germline V gives CDR1 MNHEY, CDR2 SVGEGT. Trimming left V 2 bases short and J 4 bases short, with 8 bases between. The CDR3 is made up of 13 amino acids.